This T cell receptor (beta chain) was recovered during a study of cytomegalovirus exposure and HLA in healthy donors. Findings of the study overall: A later analysis showed HLA-associated TCR beta chains outstripping equally common others in clonal expansion.

Germline lookup yields CDR1 MDHEN and CDR2 SYDVKM. The CDR3 sequence is 13 residues long. Trimming left V 10 bases short and J 0 bases short, with 12 bases between. A multiplex PCR was run with 60 Vbeta primers and 13 Jbeta primers. Here immunoSEQ multiplex PCR was the method, and the copy in TCRdb shows in-frame clones only, minus some. This listing includes 160,000 or so clones. A word on this clone: Antigen specificity is unknown.

This chain joins TRBV28 and TRBJ1-1, with a weak D call TRBD1 (5 bases). The clonotype comes from a man between 25 and 39 years old in good health and CMV-seronegative. Sequenced: PBMCs. The CDR3 spells CAIMGHLNTEAFF. The DNA for the CDR3 is TGTGCCATAATGGGGCATTTGAACACTGAAGCTTTCTTT.